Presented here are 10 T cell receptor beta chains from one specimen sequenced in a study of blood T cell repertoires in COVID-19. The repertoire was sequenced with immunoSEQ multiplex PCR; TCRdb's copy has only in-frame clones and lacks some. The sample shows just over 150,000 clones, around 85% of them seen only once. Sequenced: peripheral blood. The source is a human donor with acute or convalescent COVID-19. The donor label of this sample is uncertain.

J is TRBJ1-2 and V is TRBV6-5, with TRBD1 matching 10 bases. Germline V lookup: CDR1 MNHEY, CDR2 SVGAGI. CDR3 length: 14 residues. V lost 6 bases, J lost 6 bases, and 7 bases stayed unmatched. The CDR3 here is CASRGTGDLDGYTF. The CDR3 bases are TGTGCCAGCAGGGGGACAGGGGATTTGGATGGCTACACCTTC.

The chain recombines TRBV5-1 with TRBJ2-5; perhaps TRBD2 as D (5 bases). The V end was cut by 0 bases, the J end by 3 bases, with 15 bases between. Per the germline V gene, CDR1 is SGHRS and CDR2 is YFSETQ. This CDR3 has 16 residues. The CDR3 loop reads CASSLGVGKAEETQYF. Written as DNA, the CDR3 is TGCGCCAGCAGCTTGGGGGTGGGGAAAGCGGAAGAGACCCAGTACTTC.

The CDR3 loop is CASSRQGSGYTF. The CDR3 bases are TGTGCCAGCAGCCGACAGGGTTCTGGCTACACCTTC. The chain combines TRBV5-8 with TRBJ1-2; TRBD1 matches 7 bases. V gave up 4 bases and J gave up 7 bases; unmatched junction bases: 4. Germline-derived CDR1 and CDR2 are SGHTS and YDEGEE. The CDR3 sequence is 12 residues long.

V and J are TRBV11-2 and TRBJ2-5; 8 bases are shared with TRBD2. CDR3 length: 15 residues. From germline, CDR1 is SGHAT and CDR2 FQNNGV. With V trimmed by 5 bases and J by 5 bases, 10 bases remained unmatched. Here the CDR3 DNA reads TGTGCCAGCAGCCCTCCGGGACTAGGGACCGAGACCCAGTACTTC. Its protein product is CASSPPGLGTETQYF.

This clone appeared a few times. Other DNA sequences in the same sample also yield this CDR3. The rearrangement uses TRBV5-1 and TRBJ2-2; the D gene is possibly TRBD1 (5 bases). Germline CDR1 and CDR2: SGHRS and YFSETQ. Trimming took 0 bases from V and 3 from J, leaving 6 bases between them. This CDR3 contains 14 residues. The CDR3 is CASSLAGHTGELFF. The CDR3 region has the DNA TGCGCCAGCAGCTTGGCAGGGCACACCGGGGAGCTGTTTTTT.

The CDR3 DNA sequence: TGCAGTGCTAGAGATGGGCGGGGGCAGTACTTC. Its protein is CSARDGRGQYF. V and J are TRBV20-1 and TRBJ2-7; the D gene is possibly TRBD2 (6 bases). The germline V and J ends were trimmed by 0 bases and 9 bases, with 9 bases remaining between them. Germline V gene sequence: CDR1 DFQATT, CDR2 SNEGSKA (reference sequence). The CDR3 is 11 residues long.

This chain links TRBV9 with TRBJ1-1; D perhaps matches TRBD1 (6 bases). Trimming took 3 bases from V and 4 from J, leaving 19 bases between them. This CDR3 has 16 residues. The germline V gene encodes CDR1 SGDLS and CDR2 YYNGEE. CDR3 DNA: TGTGCCAGCAGCGCCCATACAGGGAGTGTCGCCACTGAAGCTTTCTTT. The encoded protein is CASSAHTGSVATEAFF.

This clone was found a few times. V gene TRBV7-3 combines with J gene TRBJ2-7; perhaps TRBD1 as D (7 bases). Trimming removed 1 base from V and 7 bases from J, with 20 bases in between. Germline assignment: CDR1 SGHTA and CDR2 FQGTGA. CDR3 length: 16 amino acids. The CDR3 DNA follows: TGTGCCAGCAGCTTAAACCCCAGGGGGACTTCGGGAGAGCAGTACTTC. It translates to CASSLNPRGTSGEQYF.

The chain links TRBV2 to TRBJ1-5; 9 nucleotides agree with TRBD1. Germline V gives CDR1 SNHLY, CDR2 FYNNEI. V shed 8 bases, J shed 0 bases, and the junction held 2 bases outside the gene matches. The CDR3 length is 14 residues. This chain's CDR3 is CASGQGLSNQPQHF. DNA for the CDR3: TGTGCCAGCGGACAGGGGCTTAGCAATCAGCCCCAGCATTTT.

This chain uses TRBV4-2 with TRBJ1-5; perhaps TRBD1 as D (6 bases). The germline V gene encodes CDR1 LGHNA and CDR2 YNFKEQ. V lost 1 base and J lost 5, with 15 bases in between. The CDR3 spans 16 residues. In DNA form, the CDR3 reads TGTGCCAGCAGCCAAGTACAGGGTCGGAAGGATCAGCCCCAGCATTTT. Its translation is CASSQVQGRKDQPQHF.